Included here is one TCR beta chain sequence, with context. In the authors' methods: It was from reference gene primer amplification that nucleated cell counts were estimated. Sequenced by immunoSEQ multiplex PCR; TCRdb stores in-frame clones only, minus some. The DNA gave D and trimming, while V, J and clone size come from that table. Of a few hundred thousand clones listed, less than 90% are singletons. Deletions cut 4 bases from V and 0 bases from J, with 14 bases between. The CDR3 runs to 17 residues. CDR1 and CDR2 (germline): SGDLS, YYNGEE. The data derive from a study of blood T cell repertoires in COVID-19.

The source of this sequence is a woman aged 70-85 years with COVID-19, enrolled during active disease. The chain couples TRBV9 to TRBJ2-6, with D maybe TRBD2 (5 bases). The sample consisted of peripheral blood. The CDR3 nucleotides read TGTGCCAGCAGCCCAGGACTGATAGGCTCTGGGGCCAACGTCCTGACTTTC. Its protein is CASSPGLIGSGANVLTF.